Described below is a single T cell receptor (beta chain) sequence and its context. The target of this receptor is not known. It has no much larger one-base neighbor in the sample; base qualities were not kept. CD8 naive samples were CD45RO-negative cells positively selected for CCR7, giving a CD45RA+CCR7+ population that excluded TemRA cells. The donors were healthy, HIV-negative adults who had no recently reported acute infections or vaccinations. Every donor was a Caucasian adult residing in Nashville, Tennessee, USA. Blood was collected by leukapheresis, and PBMCs were isolated by Ficoll-Histopaque density gradient centrifugation and then cryopreserved in liquid nitrogen vapor phase. Analytical flow cytometry was used to check the purity and quantity of every magnetically sorted T cell population. From each sorted fraction, genomic DNA was isolated and quantified by UV absorbance on a Nanodrop 2000c.

V drops 4 bases and J drops 0 bases, leaving 8 bases in between. CDR1 and CDR2 were assigned from the germline V gene (reference sequence) as SGHNT and YYREEE. Counted from cysteine to phenylalanine, this CDR3 has 14 amino acids. Only the CDR3 region is kept as DNA, spanning 42 bases read in frame from base 1. This record comes from a study of shared clonotypes between healthy human individuals (dated by TCRdb to 2018 to 2020). About the full investigation: The cohort included three men and a couple of women between 18 and 49 years of age. Different laboratories and diverse techniques were used to prepare libraries and sequence TCR repertoires, to increase sequencing depth and limit assay-specific biases. Blood TCR repertoires of roughly 5 healthy adults were deeply sequenced to estimate repertoire size and the extent of clonotype sharing between individuals. Each donor's leukapheresis produced roughly between roughly 0.85 and 10 billion PBMCs. For each donor, CD4 naive and CD4 memory were each run on three plates, CD8 naive on two plates, and CD8 memory on one plate.

TCR CDR3 regions were amplified from genomic DNA by multiplex PCR using the deep immunoSEQ assay. Extracted genomic DNA from each cell subset was spread evenly across all wells of several immunoSEQ 96-well plates, with each plate serving as a replicate. For sorted subsets, about 220 ng of genomic DNA, equivalent to about 30,000 T cell genomes, went into each replicate PCR. The purified libraries were quantified using a Qubit 3.0 fluorometer, sized with a Bioanalyzer 2100, and then quantified again using the KAPA Library Quantification kit. Every immunoSEQ 96-well plate was sequenced on a separate single-read 150-cycle Illumina NextSeq 550 flow cell. In the original analysis: Because the immunoSEQ output included only junctional sequences and no quality scores, the filtering could not be the same as the filtering used for full-length reads. Sequences were annotated with PyIR, a Python wrapper for IgBLAST v1.9, using IMGT germline references to assign V/J genes and CDR3. Any read was removed if the V/J assignment was weak (E-value above 1e-6), the CDR3 was missing, or the read contained stop codons, out-of-frame junctions, or ambiguous translated residues. V3J clonotypes were defined as sequences sharing the same inferred V gene, J gene, and CDR3 amino acid sequence. To compute the percentage overlap between repertoires, the number of shared unique clonotypes was divided by the size of the smaller repertoire. Three approaches were used to assess repertoire richness: RTK rarefaction, the Chao1 estimator, and Recon v2.1 estimates of unobserved clonotypes. Generation probabilities were computed with OLGA for all TCRbeta clonotypes obtained by the gDNA method from a handful of donors. TCRdb's version of the immuneACCESS table is confined to in-frame rearrangements and falls short of the full clone set. An unresolved V gene accounts for under half of the shortfall where checked; the remainder is of unknown origin. V, J and clone size are taken as reported in that table, and D and trimming were inferred from the DNA itself. The sample records around 600,000 clones, roughly 98% of which are singletons. The biggest ten clones account for 0.3% of the sample.

Paper-wide results and their limitations: Sampling was limited to blood, and TCR repertoires in tissue likely differ from TCR repertoires in blood. Estimated clonotype richness was generally larger for naive than for memory subsets. Even with the large sequencing depth, rarefaction of the sorted-subset datasets indicated that sequencing was incomplete. Clonotypes shared by all four sorted-subset donors showed higher generation probabilities than non-shared clonotypes. Pairwise subsampling led to the expectation that sequencing depth would affect the degree of clonotype sharing among donors. The genetic and exposure-history diversity represented was limited by the small number of donors. About 5% of naive CD4, roughly 3.5% of naive CD8, 2% to 2.5% of memory CD4, and around 0.42% of memory CD8 clonotypes were shared across several donors.

Material for sequencing was naive CD8+ T cells sorted from blood. In the paper's terms, the cell subset or site label means: CD45RA+CCR7+. The chain joins TRBV5-4 to TRBJ2-1; perhaps TRBD2 is the D gene, with 6 bases matching. The receptor comes from a young man in good health. The nucleotide sequence is TGTGCCAGCAGCGGAGCGGGCTCCTACAATGAGCAGTTCTTC. Its translation is CASSGAGSYNEQFF.